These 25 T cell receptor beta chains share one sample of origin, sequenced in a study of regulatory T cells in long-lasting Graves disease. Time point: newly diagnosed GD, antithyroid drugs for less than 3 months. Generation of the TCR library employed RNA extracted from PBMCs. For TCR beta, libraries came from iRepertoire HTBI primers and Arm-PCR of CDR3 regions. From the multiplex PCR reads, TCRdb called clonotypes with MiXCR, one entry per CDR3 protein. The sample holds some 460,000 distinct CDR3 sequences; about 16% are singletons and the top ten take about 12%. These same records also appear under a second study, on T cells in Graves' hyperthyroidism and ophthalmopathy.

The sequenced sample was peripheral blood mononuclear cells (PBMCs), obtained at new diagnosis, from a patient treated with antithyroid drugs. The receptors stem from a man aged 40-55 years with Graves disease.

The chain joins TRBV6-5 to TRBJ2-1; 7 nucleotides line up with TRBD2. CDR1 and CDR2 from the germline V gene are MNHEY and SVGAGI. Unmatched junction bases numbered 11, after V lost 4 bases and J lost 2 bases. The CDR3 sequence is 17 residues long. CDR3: CASSSVATGGPYNEQFF. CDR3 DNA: TGTGCCAGCAGTTCGGTTGCTACGGGAGGCCCCTACAATGAGCAGTTCTTC.

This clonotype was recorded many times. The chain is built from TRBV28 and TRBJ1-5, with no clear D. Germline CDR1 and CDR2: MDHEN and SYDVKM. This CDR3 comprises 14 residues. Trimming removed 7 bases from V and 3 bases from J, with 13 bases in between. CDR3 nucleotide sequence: TGTGCCAGCACCCCTGGGGTTTTCAATCAGCCCCAGCATTTT. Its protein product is CASTPGVFNQPQHF.

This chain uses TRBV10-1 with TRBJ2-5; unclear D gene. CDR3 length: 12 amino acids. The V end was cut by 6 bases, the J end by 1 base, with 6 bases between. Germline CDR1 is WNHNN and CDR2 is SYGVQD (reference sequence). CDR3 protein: CASRTCQETQYF. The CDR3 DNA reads TGCGCCAGCAGGACGTGCCAAGAGACCCAGTACTTC.

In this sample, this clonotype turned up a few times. The DNA for the CDR3 is TGCAGCGTTGAAGACGTCGGGACAGGGGCCTACAATGAGCAGTTCTTC. It translates to CSVEDVGTGAYNEQFF. The rearrangement joins TRBV29-1 to TRBJ2-1; TRBD1 agrees at 10 bases. With 0 bases clipped from V and 2 bases from J, the junction kept 4 bases outside the gene matches. Germline V lookup: CDR1 SQVTM, CDR2 ANQGSEA. The CDR3 spans 16 residues.

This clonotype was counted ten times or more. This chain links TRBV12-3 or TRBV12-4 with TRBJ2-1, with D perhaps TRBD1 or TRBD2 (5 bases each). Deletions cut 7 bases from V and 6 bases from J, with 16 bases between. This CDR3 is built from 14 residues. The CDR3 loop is CASIEGRRTNEQFF. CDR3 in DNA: TGTGCCAGCATCGAGGGACGTAGGACCAATGAGCAGTTCTTC.

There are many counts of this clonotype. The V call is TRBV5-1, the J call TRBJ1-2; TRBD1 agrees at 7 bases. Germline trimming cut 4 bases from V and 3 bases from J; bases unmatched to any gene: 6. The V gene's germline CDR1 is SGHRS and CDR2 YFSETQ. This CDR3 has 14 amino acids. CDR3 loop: CASSQRGQDYGYTF. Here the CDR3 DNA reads TGCGCCAGCAGCCAAAGGGGGCAAGACTATGGCTACACCTTC. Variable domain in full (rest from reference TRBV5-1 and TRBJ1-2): KAGVTQTPRYLIKTRGQQVTLSCSPISGHRSVSWYQQTPGQGLQFLFEYFSETQRNKGNFPGRFSGRQFSNSRSEMNVSTLELGDSALYLCASSQRGQDYGYTFGSGTRLTVV.

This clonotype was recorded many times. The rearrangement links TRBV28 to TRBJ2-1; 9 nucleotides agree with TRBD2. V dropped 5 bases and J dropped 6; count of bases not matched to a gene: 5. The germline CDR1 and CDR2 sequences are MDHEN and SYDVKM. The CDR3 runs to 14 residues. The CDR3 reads CASSPRREGNEQFF. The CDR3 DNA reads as TGTGCCAGCAGTCCTCGGCGGGAGGGCAATGAGCAGTTCTTC.

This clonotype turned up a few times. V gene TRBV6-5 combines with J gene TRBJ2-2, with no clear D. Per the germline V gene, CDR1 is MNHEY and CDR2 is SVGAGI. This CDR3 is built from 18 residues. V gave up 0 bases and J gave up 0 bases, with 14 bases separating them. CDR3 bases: TGTGCCAGCAGTTACTCGGGCAGACCCACCGCGAACACCGGGGAGCTGTTTTTT. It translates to CASSYSGRPTANTGELFF.

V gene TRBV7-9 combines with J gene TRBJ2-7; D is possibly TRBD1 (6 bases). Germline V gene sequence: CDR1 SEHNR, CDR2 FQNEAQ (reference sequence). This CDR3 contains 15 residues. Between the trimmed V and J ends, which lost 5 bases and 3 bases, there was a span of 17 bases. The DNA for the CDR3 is TGTGCCAGCAGCCCTAACCGGGACACTTACTACGAGCAGTACTTC. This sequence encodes CASSPNRDTYYEQYF.

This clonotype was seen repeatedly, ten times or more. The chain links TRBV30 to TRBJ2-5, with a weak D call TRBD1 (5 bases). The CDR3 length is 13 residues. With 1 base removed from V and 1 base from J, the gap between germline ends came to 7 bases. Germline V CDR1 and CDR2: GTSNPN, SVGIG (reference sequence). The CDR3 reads CAWSADSQETQYF. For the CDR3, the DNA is TGTGCCTGGAGTGCCGACAGCCAAGAGACCCAGTACTTC.

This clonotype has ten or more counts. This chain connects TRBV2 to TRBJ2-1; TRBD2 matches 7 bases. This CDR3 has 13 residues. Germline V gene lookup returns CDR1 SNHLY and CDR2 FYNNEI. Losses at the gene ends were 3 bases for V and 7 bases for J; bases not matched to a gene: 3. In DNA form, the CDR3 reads TGTGCCAGCAGTGATTGGGGGGGGAATGAGCAGTTCTTC. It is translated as CASSDWGGNEQFF.

CDR3 DNA: TGTGCCAGCAGTCGGACTAGCGGGAGTTTTACAGATACGCAGTATTTT. As protein: CASSRTSGSFTDTQYF. The chain couples TRBV12-3 or TRBV12-4 to TRBJ2-3; 13 bases are shared with TRBD2. There are 16 residues in the CDR3. V lost 5 bases and J lost 3; bases outside the gene matches: 5.

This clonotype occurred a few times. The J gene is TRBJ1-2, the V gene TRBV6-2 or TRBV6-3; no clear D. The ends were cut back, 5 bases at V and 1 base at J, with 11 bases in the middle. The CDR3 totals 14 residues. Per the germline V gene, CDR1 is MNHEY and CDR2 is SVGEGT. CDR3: CASSRALINYGYTF. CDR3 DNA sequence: TGTGCCAGCAGTAGGGCCTTGATTAACTATGGCTACACCTTC.

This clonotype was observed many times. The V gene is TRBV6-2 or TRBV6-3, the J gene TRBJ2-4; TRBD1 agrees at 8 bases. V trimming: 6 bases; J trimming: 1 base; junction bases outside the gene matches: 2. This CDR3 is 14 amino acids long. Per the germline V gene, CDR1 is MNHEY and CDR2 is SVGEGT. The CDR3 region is CASSRDRAKNIQYF. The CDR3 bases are TGTGCCAGCAGCCGGGACAGGGCCAAAAACATTCAGTACTTC.

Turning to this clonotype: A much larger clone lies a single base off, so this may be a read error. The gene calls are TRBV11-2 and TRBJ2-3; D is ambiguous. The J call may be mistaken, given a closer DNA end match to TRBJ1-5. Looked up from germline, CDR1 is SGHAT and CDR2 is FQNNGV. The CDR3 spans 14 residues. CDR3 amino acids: CASSPRPSTDTQHF. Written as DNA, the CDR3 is TGTGCCAGCAGTCCCCGCCCTAGCACAGATACGCAGCATTTT.

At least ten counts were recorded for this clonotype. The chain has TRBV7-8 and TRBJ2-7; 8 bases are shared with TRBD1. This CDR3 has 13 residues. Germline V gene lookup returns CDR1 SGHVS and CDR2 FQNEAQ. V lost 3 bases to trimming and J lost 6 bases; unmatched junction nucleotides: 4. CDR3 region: CASSFQGAGEQYF. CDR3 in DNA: TGTGCCAGCAGCTTTCAGGGGGCGGGCGAGCAGTACTTC. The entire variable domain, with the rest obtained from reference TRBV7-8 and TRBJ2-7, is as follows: GAGVSQSPRYKVAKRGQDVALRCDPISGHVSLFWYQQALGQGPEFLTYFQNEAQLDKSGLPSDRFFAERPEGSVSTLKIQRTQQEDSAVYLCASSFQGAGEQYFGPGTRLTVT.

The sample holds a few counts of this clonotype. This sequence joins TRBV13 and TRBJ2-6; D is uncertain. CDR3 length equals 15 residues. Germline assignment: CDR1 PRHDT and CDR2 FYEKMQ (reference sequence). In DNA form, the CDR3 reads TGTTGGGCGGTCCAAGAGAACTCTGGGGCCAACGTCCTGACTTTC. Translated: CWAVQENSGANVLTF.

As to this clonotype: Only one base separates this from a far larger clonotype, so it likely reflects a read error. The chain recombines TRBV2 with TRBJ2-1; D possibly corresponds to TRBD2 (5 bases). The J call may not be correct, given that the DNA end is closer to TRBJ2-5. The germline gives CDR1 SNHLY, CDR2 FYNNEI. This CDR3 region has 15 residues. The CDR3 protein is CASSLSGRWGETQYF. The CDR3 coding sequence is TGTGCCAGCAGTTTGAGCGGTCGGTGGGGAGAGACCCAGTACTTC.

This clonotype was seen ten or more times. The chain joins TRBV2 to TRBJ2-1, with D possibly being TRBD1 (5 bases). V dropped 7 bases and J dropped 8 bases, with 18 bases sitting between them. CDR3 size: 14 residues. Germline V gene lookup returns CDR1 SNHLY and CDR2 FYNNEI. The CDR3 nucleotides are TGTGCCAGCAAGGGGTTGCCTCAAAACGATGAGCAGTTCTTC. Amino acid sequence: CASKGLPQNDEQFF.

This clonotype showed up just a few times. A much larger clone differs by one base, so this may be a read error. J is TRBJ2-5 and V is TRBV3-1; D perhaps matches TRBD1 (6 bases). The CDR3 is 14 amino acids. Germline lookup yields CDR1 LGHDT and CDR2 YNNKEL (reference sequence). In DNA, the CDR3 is TGTGCCGGCAGCTCTCGACAGGTCCAAGAGACCCAGTACTTC. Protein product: CAGSSRQVQETQYF.

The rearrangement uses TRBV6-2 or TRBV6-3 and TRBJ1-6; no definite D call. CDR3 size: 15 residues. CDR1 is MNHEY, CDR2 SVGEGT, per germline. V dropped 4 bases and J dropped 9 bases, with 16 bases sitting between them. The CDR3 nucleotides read TGTGCCAGCAGTTCTCAGTGGGTCGGGAGTTCACCCCTCCACTTT. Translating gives CASSSQWVGSSPLHF.

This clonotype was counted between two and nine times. This CDR3 is CASSWAGAGFNEQFF. The CDR3 region has the DNA TGTGCCAGTAGTTGGGCGGGAGCGGGCTTCAATGAGCAGTTCTTC. V usage is TRBV19 and J usage is TRBJ2-1; 7 bases agree with TRBD2. V lost 5 bases and J lost 6; bases outside the gene matches: 10. This CDR3 spans 15 amino acids. Germline CDR1 LNHDA, CDR2 SQIVND (reference sequence). Together with reference TRBV19 and TRBJ2-1, the CDR3 gives the full variable domain: DGGITQSPKYLFRKEGQNVTLSCEQNLNHDAMYWYRQDPGQGLRLIYYSQIVNDFQKGDIAEGYSVSREKKESFPLTVTSAQKNPTAFYLCASSWAGAGFNEQFFGPGTRLTVL.

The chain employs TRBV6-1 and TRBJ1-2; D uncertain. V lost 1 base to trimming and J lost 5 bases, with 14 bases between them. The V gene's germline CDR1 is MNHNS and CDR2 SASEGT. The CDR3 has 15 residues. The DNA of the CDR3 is TGTGCCAGCAGTGAAGGGGAACCTGACATTTATGGCTACACCTTC. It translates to CASSEGEPDIYGYTF.

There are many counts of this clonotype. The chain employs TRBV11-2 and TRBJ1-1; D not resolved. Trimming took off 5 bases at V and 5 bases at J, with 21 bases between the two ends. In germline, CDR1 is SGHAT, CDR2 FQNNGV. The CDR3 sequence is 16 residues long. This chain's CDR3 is CASSPRPGSTGTEAFF. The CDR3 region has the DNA TGTGCCAGCAGCCCCAGACCCGGAAGCACGGGGACTGAAGCTTTCTTT.

CDR3 amino acids: CASRPPGRLADRTGELFF. The CDR3 nucleotides read TGTGCCAGCAGGCCCCCCGGCCGACTAGCGGACCGCACCGGGGAGCTGTTTTTT. The rearrangement joins TRBV12-3 or TRBV12-4 to TRBJ2-2, with 9 bases identical to TRBD2. This CDR3 is 18 amino acids long. The ends lost 6 bases at V and 4 bases at J; junction bases unmatched: 15.